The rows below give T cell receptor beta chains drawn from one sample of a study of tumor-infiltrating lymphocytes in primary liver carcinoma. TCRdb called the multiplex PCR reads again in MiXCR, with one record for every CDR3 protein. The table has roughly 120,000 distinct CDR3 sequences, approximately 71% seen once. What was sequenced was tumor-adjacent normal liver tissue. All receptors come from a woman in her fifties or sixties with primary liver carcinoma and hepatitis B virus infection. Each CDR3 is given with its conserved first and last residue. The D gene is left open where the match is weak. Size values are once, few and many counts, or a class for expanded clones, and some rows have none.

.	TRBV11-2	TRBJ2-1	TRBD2	TGTGCCAGCAGCTCAGGGACTAGCGGTTACAACGAGCAGTCCTTC	CASSSGTSGYNEQSF
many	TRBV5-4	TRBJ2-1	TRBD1	TGTGCCAGCAGCTTGAGTAGCACCCCGGGACAGGGGGCTTCCCAGTTCTTC	CASSLSSTPGQGASQFF
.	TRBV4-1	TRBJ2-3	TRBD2	TGCGCCAGTAGCCAAGCCCCCGAGACTAGCAAGGCAGATACGCAATATTTT	CASSQAPETSKADTQYF
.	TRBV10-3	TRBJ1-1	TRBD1	TGTGCCATCACGAGAGGGACAGCTATGAGCACTGAAGCTTTTTTT	CAITRGTAMSTEAFF
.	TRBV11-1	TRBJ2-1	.	TGTCCCAGCAGTCCTCTAGGAGGGGGGATATCACCGGGAGCGACCTACAATGGGAAGTTCTTC	CPSSPLGGGISPGATYNGKFF
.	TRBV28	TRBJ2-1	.	TGTGCCAGCATGCGCCCCCCGTGTCAGTTCTTC	CASMRPPCQFF
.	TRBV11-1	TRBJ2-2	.	TGTGCCAGCAGCTTAGTGGGGGCTACGAATACCGGGGAGCTGTTTTTT	CASSLVGATNTGELFF
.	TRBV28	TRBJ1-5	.	TGTGCCAGCAGCCGGGGGGGGACCAATCAGCCCCGGCATTTT	CASSRGGTNQPRHF
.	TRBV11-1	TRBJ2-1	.	TGTGCCAGTAGCTTCGGCACCGAAAATGAGCAGTCCTTC	CASSFGTENEQSF
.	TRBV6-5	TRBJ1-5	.	TGTGTCAGCAGTCCCAGACCCGTAAGACATGGGGCTGGGCAGCCCCAGCATTTT	CVSSPRPVRHGAGQPQHF
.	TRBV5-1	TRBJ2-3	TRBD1	TGCGCCAGCAGCTTGGCTGGGACAGGGATGGGTGGAGATACGCAGTATTTT	CASSLAGTGMGGDTQYF
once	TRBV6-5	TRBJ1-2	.	TGTGCCAGCAATTACTCCCGTCGCCACGACTACACCTTC	CASNYSRRHDYTF
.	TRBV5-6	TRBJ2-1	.	TGTGCCAGCAGCGGGATAGTAATCGGGTGGCCGGAGAACCTCAATGAGCAGTTCTTC	CASSGIVIGWPENLNEQFF
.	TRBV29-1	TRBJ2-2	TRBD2	TGTAGCGTAGGGACTAGCGCCACCGGGAAGCTGTTTTTT	CSVGTSATGKLFF
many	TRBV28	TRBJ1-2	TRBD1	TGTGCCAGCAGTGGCGGGACAGCCAATTCTTTCTATGGCTACACCTTC	CASSGGTANSFYGYTF
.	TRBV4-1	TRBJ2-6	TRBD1	TGCGCCAGCAGCCAACCCCGGGACAGTTCATTCTCTGGGGCCAACGTCCCGACATTC	CASSQPRDSSFSGANVPTF
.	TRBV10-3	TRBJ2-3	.	TGTGTCATCAGCTCAACGGCCGGGACATGGGGCACAGATACGCAGTATTTT	CVISSTAGTWGTDTQYF
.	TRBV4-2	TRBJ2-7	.	TGTGCCAGCAGCCAAGTCCCGGGACTCAACTCCTACGGGCAGCACTTC	CASSQVPGLNSYGQHF
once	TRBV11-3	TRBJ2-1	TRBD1	TGTGCCAGGAACCGGGACAGAAACAATGAACGGTTCTTC	CARNRDRNNERFF
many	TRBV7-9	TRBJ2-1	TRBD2	TGTGCCAGCAGCTCCCGCCGAGGGGGGACTAGCCCTAATGAGCAGTTCTTC	CASSSRRGGTSPNEQFF
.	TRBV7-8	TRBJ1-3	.	TGTGCGAGCGGCCCCGGGGGGGCTGGAAGCACCATATATTTT	CASGPGGAGSTIYF
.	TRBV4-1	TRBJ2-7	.	TGCGCCAGCAGCCAAAACGCATACGGAGATGCCTACGAGCAGTACTTC	CASSQNAYGDAYEQYF
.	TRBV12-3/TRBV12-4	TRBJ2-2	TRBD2	TGTGTCAGCAGTTTTCATGCGGGAGGGGCCACTGGGGAGCTGTTTTTT	CVSSFHAGGATGELFF
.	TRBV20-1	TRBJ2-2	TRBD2	TGCAGTGCTAGAGATCGGGCTAGCGGGAGTCTGGGCGGGGAGCTGTTTTTT	CSARDRASGSLGGELFF
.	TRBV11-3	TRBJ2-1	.	TGTACCAGCAGCCCGAGACTACTGGCGGGAAGGTACAATGAGCAGTTCTTC	CTSSPRLLAGRYNEQFF
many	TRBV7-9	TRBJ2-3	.	TGTGCCAGCAGCTTCACAGCAGATACGCAGTATTTT	CASSFTADTQYF
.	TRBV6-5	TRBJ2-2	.	TGTACCAGCACTCGGCCGGGAGCTGGCACCGGGGAGCTGTTTTTT	CTSTRPGAGTGELFF
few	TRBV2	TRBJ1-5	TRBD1	TGTGCCAGCAGTGGGACAGGGGGCAATCAGCCCCAGCATTTT	CASSGTGGNQPQHF
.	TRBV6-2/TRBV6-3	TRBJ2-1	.	TGTGCCAGCAGAAAGAGGTTTAGCACCCTCTCCTACAGTGAGCAGTTCTTC	CASRKRFSTLSYSEQFF
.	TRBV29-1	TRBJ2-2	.	TGCAGCGTTATGTCCAGCGCCAACACCGGGGAGCTGTTTTTT	CSVMSSANTGELFF
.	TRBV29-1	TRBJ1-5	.	TGCAACGTGATGGACTGCTTCAATCAGCCCCAGCATTTT	CNVMDCFNQPQHF
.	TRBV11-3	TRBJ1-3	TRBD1	TGTGCCAGTAGCTCGGACAGGGAGCGCGTATCATACTCTGGAAACACCATATATTTT	CASSSDRERVSYSGNTIYF
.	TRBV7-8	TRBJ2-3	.	TGTGCCAGCAGCTTAGTAGGTTGGCTATCGGGAGACATGGGACACACAGATACGCAGTATTTT	CASSLVGWLSGDMGHTDTQYF
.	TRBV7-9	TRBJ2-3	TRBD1	TGTGCCAGCAGCTTGGATGACAGGGACGCCACAGATACGCAGTATTTT	CASSLDDRDATDTQYF
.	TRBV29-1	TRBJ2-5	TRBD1	TGCAGGGTTGAGGTCAGGGGGCTTGGGGAGACCCAGTACTTC	CRVEVRGLGETQYF